Below are 2 T cell receptor beta chains sequenced from a single sample in a study of T cell clonality in common variable immunodeficiency. TCRdb's table, derived via immunoSEQ multiplex PCR, lists solely in-frame clones and lacks some. The sample includes approximately 34,000 clones, none of them occurring once. What was sequenced was peripheral blood mononuclear cells. These receptors were collected from a person between 18 and 70 years old in good health.

Many counts were recorded for this clone. The CDR3 end falls 3 residues outside the read, so it is completed with the germline J gene. The V and J genes are TRBV6-1 and TRBJ2-3, with TRBD1 identical over 12 bases. This CDR3 has 19 amino acids. Germline-derived CDR1 and CDR2 are MNHNS and SASEGT. Unmatched junction bases numbered 13, after V lost 6 bases and J lost 0 bases. The CDR3 bases that were read are TGTGCCAGCAGGGAACCCGTCCCGGGACAGGGGGCGAGCACAGATACG. Translating it yields CASREPVPGQGASTDT. The complete CDR3 reads CASREPVPGQGASTDTQYF.

Ten or more counts support this clone. The read stops 3 residues short of the end of the CDR3; the missing end is completed from the germline J gene. The chain uses TRBV5-1 and TRBJ2-3; 8 positions agree with TRBD2. CDR3 length equals 16 residues. The V and J ends lost 3 bases and 4 bases, in that order; junction bases with no gene match: 10. The germline V gene encodes CDR1 SGHRS and CDR2 YFSETQ. The CDR3 sequence is CASSSPIGAGADTQYF. The part of the CDR3 DNA that was read is TGCGCCAGCAGCTCCCCCATAGGAGCGGGAGCAGATACG.